This is a list of T cell receptor beta chains from one sample in a study of T-cell memory formation after mild COVID-19. Each CDR3 protein is one row after TCRdb ran MiXCR on the 5' RACE reads. Of about 130,000 distinct CDR3 sequences in the sample, more than 15% are singletons; the top ten hold about 5.2%. The specimen was PBMCs or a T cell subset sorted from them (not recorded which). These receptors originate from a man aged 18-30 years who had mild COVID-19 (a few samples of this study predate the infection). Cell type and time point are not known. CDR3s include the opening cysteine and the closing phenylalanine or tryptophan. A D gene is named only where the DNA matches it firmly. For some rows the clone size is stated as once, few or many, or as a class when expanded; others skip it.

D gene: .
J gene: TRBJ1-4
clone size: .
V gene: TRBV12-3/TRBV12-4
CDR3 DNA: TGTGCCAGCAGTCCCGGACAGTTCGGAGGTGAAAAACTGTTTTTT
CDR3 protein: CASSPGQFGGEKLFF

D gene: .
J gene: TRBJ2-1
clone size: many
V gene: TRBV12-3/TRBV12-4
CDR3 DNA: TGTGCCAGCAGTTTAGCGGCCCAGGGGAGCTCCTACAATGAGCAGTTCTTC
CDR3 protein: CASSLAAQGSSYNEQFF

D gene: TRBD2
J gene: TRBJ2-3
clone size: once
V gene: TRBV28
CDR3 DNA: TGTGCCGTGACGGGGGGGCATGGAGATACGCAGTATTTT
CDR3 protein: CAVTGGHGDTQYF

D gene: .
J gene: TRBJ2-2
clone size: .
V gene: TRBV5-1
CDR3 DNA: TGCGCCAGCAGCAACGGGACGGAGAGGGGCCGGGAGCTGTTTTTT
CDR3 protein: CASSNGTERGRELFF

D gene: TRBD2
J gene: TRBJ2-1
clone size: .
V gene: TRBV9
CDR3 DNA: TGTGCCAGCAGCGCGGGGACTAGCGATAATGAGCAGTTCTTC
CDR3 protein: CASSAGTSDNEQFF

D gene: TRBD2
J gene: TRBJ2-3
clone size: .
V gene: TRBV6-5
CDR3 DNA: TGTGCCAGCAGTTACCGGACTAGCGGGGGAAGCACAGATACGCAGTATTTT
CDR3 protein: CASSYRTSGGSTDTQYF

D gene: .
J gene: TRBJ2-1
clone size: many
V gene: TRBV7-2
CDR3 DNA: TGTGCCAGCAGCTTAGAGAGGACAGAGAATGAGCAGTTCTTC
CDR3 protein: CASSLERTENEQFF

D gene: .
J gene: TRBJ2-2
clone size: few
V gene: TRBV12-3/TRBV12-4
CDR3 DNA: TGTGCCAGCAGTTTAGCGCGGGGGCCCGGGGAGCTGTTTTTT
CDR3 protein: CASSLARGPGELFF

D gene: .
J gene: TRBJ2-2
clone size: many
V gene: TRBV27
CDR3 DNA: TGTGCCAGCAGTTTCCCCGGGGGCACCGGGGAGCTGTTTTTT
CDR3 protein: CASSFPGGTGELFF

D gene: TRBD2
J gene: TRBJ2-1
clone size: .
V gene: TRBV5-1
CDR3 DNA: TGCGCCAGCAGCTCTTTAGCGGGGGCTTTAGATGAGCAGTTCTTC
CDR3 protein: CASSSLAGALDEQFF

D gene: .
J gene: TRBJ1-6
clone size: .
V gene: TRBV4-3
CDR3 DNA: TGCGCCAGCAGCCAAGAGCCCCTCGGCGCAGGGAATTCACCCCTCCACTTT
CDR3 protein: CASSQEPLGAGNSPLHF

D gene: .
J gene: TRBJ2-6
clone size: .
V gene: TRBV6-5
CDR3 DNA: TGTGCCAGCAGGAACAGGCCGGGGGCTATCTCTGGGGCCAACGTCCTGACTTTC
CDR3 protein: CASRNRPGAISGANVLTF

D gene: TRBD1
J gene: TRBJ2-3
clone size: .
V gene: TRBV6-5
CDR3 DNA: TGTGCCAGCGTGACAGGGAAGGGTACGCAGTATTTT
CDR3 protein: CASVTGKGTQYF

D gene: .
J gene: TRBJ2-5
clone size: .
V gene: TRBV9
CDR3 DNA: TGTGCCAGCAGCGACCGACACTCCTTCCAAGAGACCCAGTACTTC
CDR3 protein: CASSDRHSFQETQYF

D gene: TRBD1
J gene: TRBJ2-7
clone size: many
V gene: TRBV4-2
CDR3 DNA: TGTGCCAGCCAAAAAGAGGTTGGACAGGGGACCTACGAGCAGTACTTC
CDR3 protein: CASQKEVGQGTYEQYF

D gene: .
J gene: TRBJ2-2
clone size: .
V gene: TRBV5-1
CDR3 DNA: TGCGCCAGCAGCTTAGCGTCGTCATTACCCGGGGAGCTGTTTTTT
CDR3 protein: CASSLASSLPGELFF

D gene: TRBD1
J gene: TRBJ2-1
clone size: .
V gene: TRBV20-1
CDR3 DNA: TGCAGTGCTAGTTCCCCCGGGACAGGGGGCGGCGAGCAGTTCTTC
CDR3 protein: CSASSPGTGGGEQFF

D gene: TRBD1
J gene: TRBJ1-4
clone size: .
V gene: TRBV9
CDR3 DNA: TGTGCCAGCACCCGATCAGGGGGGTCGAGTGAAAAACTGTTTTTT
CDR3 protein: CASTRSGGSSEKLFF

D gene: .
J gene: TRBJ2-6
clone size: .
V gene: TRBV19
CDR3 DNA: TGTGCCAGTAGTATCTGGAGGGAAACCAACGTCCTGACTTTC
CDR3 protein: CASSIWRETNVLTF

D gene: .
J gene: TRBJ2-7
clone size: .
V gene: TRBV19
CDR3 DNA: TGTGCCAGTAGTATCAGCCTCCTAGGCGAGCAGTACTTC
CDR3 protein: CASSISLLGEQYF

D gene: .
J gene: TRBJ2-3
clone size: few
V gene: TRBV20-1
CDR3 DNA: TGCAGTGCTAGAGATAATAAGCGGTATTTT
CDR3 protein: CSARDNKRYF

D gene: TRBD1
J gene: TRBJ2-5
clone size: .
V gene: TRBV7-3
CDR3 DNA: TGTGCCAGCAGCTTAGGACAGGGCAGGCGAGAGACCCAGTACTTC
CDR3 protein: CASSLGQGRRETQYF